This T cell receptor (beta chain) is from a study of T cell responses to AZD1222 COVID-19 vaccine. General study results and limits: Two AZD1222 administrations were followed by greater Spike-specific TCR breadth and depth.

Turning to this clone: Antigen unknown.

The germline gives CDR1 SGHAT, CDR2 FQNNGV. There are 13 residues in the CDR3. V was clipped by 8 bases and J by 5 bases; unmatched bases: 8. Some second doses came at about 4 weeks and others at about 12 weeks; these were pooled. Clones were read by immunoSEQ multiplex PCR, and TCRdb kept only the in-frame ones, dropping some. In the table there are about 53,000 clones, about nine tenths of which are singletons. This clonotype was sampled from an adult who received the AZD1222 COVID-19 vaccine. J is TRBJ2-7 and V is TRBV11-2; 8 bases fit TRBD2. Sample: peripheral blood, taken 28 days after the second AZD1222 dose. The CDR3 nucleotides are TGTGCCAGCTGGAGCGGGAGTAGGAACGAGCAGTACTTC. Protein: CASWSGSRNEQYF. Together with reference TRBV11-2 and TRBJ2-7, the CDR3 gives the full variable domain: EAGVAQSPRYKIIEKRQSVAFWCNPISGHATLYWYQQILGQGPKLLIQFQNNGVVDDSQLPKDRFSAERLKGVDSTLKIQPAKLEDSAVYLCASWSGSRNEQYFGPGTRLTVT.